The 18 T cell receptor beta chains below all came from one sample that was sequenced in a study of OX40 agonist ivuxolimab in advanced cancers. Produced via immunoSEQ multiplex PCR; TCRdb's table is partial and in-frame only. The sample lists 80,000 to 85,000 clones; about 86% were seen once. The source material was CD4+ or CD8+ T cells sorted from blood, sampled in a trial of the OX40 agonist ivuxolimab. Receptor source: an adult with an advanced solid tumor such as melanoma, head and neck, liver or kidney cancer.

This chain links TRBV7-3 with TRBJ2-2; possibly TRBD1 for D (6 bases). Germline CDR1 reads SGHTA; CDR2 reads FQGTGA. The CDR3 loop spans 18 amino acids. With 3 bases removed from V and 13 bases from J, the gap between germline ends came to 30 bases. CDR3 sequence: CASSFLGAGRGHPAGLFF. In nucleotides, the CDR3 is TGTGCCAGCAGCTTCCTTGGGGCCGGCAGGGGTCATCCTGCTGGGCTGTTTTTT.

V gene TRBV28 combines with J gene TRBJ1-5; a possible D gene is TRBD1 (5 bases). This CDR3 region has 15 residues. V was trimmed by 6 bases and J by 4 bases, leaving 16 bases between them. Germline V gene data show CDR1 as MDHEN and CDR2 as SYDVKM. CDR3 loop: CASRSGRVGNQPQHF. CDR3 DNA: TGTGCCAGCAGGAGCGGCAGGGTAGGGAATCAGCCCCAGCATTTT.

CDR3 sequence (DNA): TGTGCCAGCAGCCCCCCGTTTACCACTGAAGCTTTCTTT. Protein: CASSPPFTTEAFF. The chain employs TRBV7-9 and TRBJ1-1; D gene unclear. From germline, CDR1 is SEHNR and CDR2 FQNEAQ (reference sequence). The ends were cut back, 5 bases at V and 4 bases at J, with 11 bases in the middle. The CDR3 contains 13 residues.

This clone ranks as large (0.1 to 1%). The CDR3 bases are TGTGCCAGCAGCTTAGCTGGGTTCGAGACCCAGTACTTC. The encoded protein is CASSLAGFETQYF. The chain recombines TRBV13 with TRBJ2-5; D unresolved. CDR1 PRHDT and CDR2 FYEKMQ come from the germline V gene (reference sequence). The CDR3 extends over 13 amino acids. V was trimmed by 1 base and J by 5 bases, leaving 8 bases between them.

V gene TRBV7-2 combines with J gene TRBJ2-3, with a possible D match to TRBD2 (6 bases). CDR1 SGHTA and CDR2 FQGNSA come from the germline V gene. The length of the CDR3 is 16 residues. V lost 4 bases and J lost 6, with 20 bases in between. The CDR3 loop reads CASSSSWRRGGDTQYF. CDR3 nucleotides: TGTGCCAGCAGCTCCTCTTGGCGGCGGGGTGGGGATACGCAGTATTTT.

The genes are TRBV27 and TRBJ2-2, with 11 bases that match TRBD1. The V segment lost 5 bases and the J segment 0 bases; nucleotides outside the gene matches: 5. Per the germline V gene, CDR1 is MNHEY and CDR2 is SMNVEV (reference sequence). The CDR3 runs to 17 residues. CDR3 DNA: TGTGCCAGCAGTAAGGGACAGGGGGTCGCGAACACCGGGGAGCTGTTTTTT. It is translated as CASSKGQGVANTGELFF.

The J gene is TRBJ2-3, the V gene TRBV10-3, with TRBD1 as a possible D gene (6 bases). This CDR3 spans 14 amino acids. The germline CDR1 and CDR2 sequences are ENHRY and SYGVKD. Trimming removed 10 bases at V and 0 bases at J, with 14 bases between. CDR3 nucleotides: TGTGCCACAGGGGCCGGGTCTAGCACAGATACGCAGTATTTT. Its protein is CATGAGSSTDTQYF.

The genes are TRBV7-2 and TRBJ2-2, with 10 bases matching TRBD1. The CDR3 covers 17 residues. CDR1 and CDR2 from the germline V gene are SGHTA and FQGNSA. J was trimmed by 4 bases and V by 2 bases; bases with no gene match: 7. The CDR3 loop reads CASSLFLWTGGTGELFF. CDR3 sequence (DNA): TGTGCCAGCAGCTTATTCCTTTGGACAGGGGGCACCGGGGAGCTGTTTTTT.

This chain joins TRBV18 and TRBJ2-5; TRBD1 might be the D (6 bases). V dropped 3 bases and J dropped 5 bases, with 25 bases sitting between them. Germline CDR1 is KGHSH and CDR2 is LQKENI. The CDR3 is 18 residues long. The CDR3 DNA follows: TGTGCCAGCTCACCCCCACCGGTGGACAGCAGATTTGTGGAGACCCAGTACTTC. It translates to CASSPPPVDSRFVETQYF.

As regards this clone: A junction end diverges from the germline sequence, so it may reflect a read error. The chain uses TRBV5-4 and TRBJ2-7; TRBD1 matches 12 bases. The CDR3 totals 15 residues. The germline gives CDR1 SGHNT, CDR2 YYREEE (reference sequence). CDR3 loop: CASSPGDRGLYKQYF. The CDR3 DNA is TGTGCCAGCAGCCCCGGGGACAGGGGGCTCTACAAGCAGTACTTC.

This clone was counted a few times. This chain joins TRBV28 and TRBJ1-2; D is perhaps TRBD1 (6 bases). The CDR3 totals 14 residues. The V end was cut by 3 bases, the J end by 8 bases, with 16 bases between. Per germline, CDR1 MDHEN and CDR2 SYDVKM. The CDR3 sequence: CASSFRTDAGGYTF. The DNA for the CDR3 is TGTGCCAGCAGTTTTCGGACAGATGCGGGAGGCTACACCTTC.

V and J are TRBV19 and TRBJ2-2, with D unresolved. Germline lookup yields CDR1 LNHDA and CDR2 SQIVND (reference sequence). Trimming took 9 bases from V and 4 from J, leaving 21 bases between them. This CDR3 is built from 16 residues. The CDR3 reads CASSLSRQVGTGELFF. Here the CDR3 DNA reads TGTGCCAGCTCCCTTTCTCGGCAGGTTGGCACCGGGGAGCTGTTTTTT.

The rearrangement uses TRBV28 and TRBJ1-1, with D unresolved. V lost 6 bases, J lost 11 bases, and 22 bases lay in between. The CDR3 runs to 14 residues. CDR1 and CDR2 from the germline V gene are MDHEN and SYDVKM. The CDR3 loop is CASSLTTPPPRAFF. DNA of the CDR3: TGTGCCAGCAGCTTGACCACTCCCCCCCCACGGGCTTTCTTT.

The chain combines TRBV10-3 with TRBJ2-1, with a possible D match to TRBD1 (6 bases). The CDR3 runs to 13 residues. The V gene's germline CDR1 is ENHRY and CDR2 SYGVKD. V was clipped by 3 bases and J by 5 bases, with 8 bases between them. The CDR3 here is CAISDRGDNEQFF. CDR3 bases: TGTGCCATCAGTGACAGGGGCGACAATGAGCAGTTCTTC.

This clone was seen only a few times. The chain is built from TRBV28 and TRBJ2-7; maybe TRBD1 (6 bases). This CDR3 spans 12 amino acids. The germline gives CDR1 MDHEN, CDR2 SYDVKM. The V end was cut by 4 bases, the J end by 5 bases, with 9 bases between. CDR3 protein: CASSSSGDEQYF. In nucleotides, the CDR3 is TGTGCCAGCAGTTCCTCAGGGGACGAGCAGTACTTC.

Points on this clone: The identical CDR3 is also encoded by other nucleotide sequences in the sample. This chain connects TRBV19 to TRBJ2-2; D is unclear. Germline assignment: CDR1 LNHDA and CDR2 SQIVND (reference sequence). Trimming pared 7 bases from V and 2 bases from J, leaving 5 bases between. The CDR3 length is 12 residues. For the CDR3, the DNA is TGTGCCAGTAATTTAAACACCGGGGAGCTGTTTTTT. Protein product: CASNLNTGELFF. Full variable domain (rest looked up from reference TRBV19 and TRBJ2-2): DGGITQSPKYLFRKEGQNVTLSCEQNLNHDAMYWYRQDPGQGLRLIYYSQIVNDFQKGDIAEGYSVSREKKESFPLTVTSAQKNPTAFYLCASNLNTGELFFGEGSRLTVL.

This chain joins TRBV28 and TRBJ1-2; no clear D. Trimming pared 5 bases from V and 1 base from J, leaving 5 bases between. Germline lookup yields CDR1 MDHEN and CDR2 SYDVKM. This CDR3 has 12 residues. The CDR3 protein is CASSPNNYGYTF. CDR3 in DNA: TGTGCCAGCAGTCCGAATAACTATGGCTACACCTTC.

The CDR3 is CASSMGRGGETQYF. The DNA of the CDR3 is TGTGCCAGCAGCATGGGGCGGGGAGGAGAGACCCAGTACTTC. The rearrangement links TRBV7-3 to TRBJ2-5, with a tentative D call TRBD2 (6 bases). CDR3 size: 14 residues. Trimming removed 5 bases from V and 4 bases from J, with 14 bases in between. CDR1 and CDR2 from the germline V gene are SGHTA and FQGTGA. The variable domain in full, with the rest retrieved from reference TRBV7-3 and TRBJ2-5, is GAGVSQTPSNKVTEKGKYVELRCDPISGHTALYWYRQSLGQGPEFLIYFQGTGAADDSGLPNDRFFAVRPEGSVSTLKIQRTERGDSAVYLCASSMGRGGETQYFGPGTRLLVL.